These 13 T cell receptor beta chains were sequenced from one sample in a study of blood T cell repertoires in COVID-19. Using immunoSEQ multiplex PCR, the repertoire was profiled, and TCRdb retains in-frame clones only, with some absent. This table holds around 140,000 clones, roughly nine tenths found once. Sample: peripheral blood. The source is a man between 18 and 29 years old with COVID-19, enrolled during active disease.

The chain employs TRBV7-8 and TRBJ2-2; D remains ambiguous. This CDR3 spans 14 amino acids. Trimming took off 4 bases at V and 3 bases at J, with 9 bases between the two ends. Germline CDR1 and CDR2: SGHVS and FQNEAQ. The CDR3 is CASSSPRDTGELFF. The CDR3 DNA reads TGTGCCAGCAGCTCCCCCCGGGACACCGGGGAGCTGTTTTTT.

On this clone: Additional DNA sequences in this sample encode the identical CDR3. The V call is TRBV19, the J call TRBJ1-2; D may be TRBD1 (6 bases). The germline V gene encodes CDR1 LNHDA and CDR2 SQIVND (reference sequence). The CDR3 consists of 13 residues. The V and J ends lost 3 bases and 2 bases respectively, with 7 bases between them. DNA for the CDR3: TGTGCCAGTAGTATTCAGGGGAACTATGGCTACACCTTC. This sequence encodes CASSIQGNYGYTF.

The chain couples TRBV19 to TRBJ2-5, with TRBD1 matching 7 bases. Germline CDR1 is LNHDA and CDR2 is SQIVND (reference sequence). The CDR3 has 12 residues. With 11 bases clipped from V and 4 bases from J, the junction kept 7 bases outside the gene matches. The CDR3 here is CASSAGGETQYF. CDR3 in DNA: TGTGCCTCTTCAGCAGGGGGAGAGACCCAGTACTTC.

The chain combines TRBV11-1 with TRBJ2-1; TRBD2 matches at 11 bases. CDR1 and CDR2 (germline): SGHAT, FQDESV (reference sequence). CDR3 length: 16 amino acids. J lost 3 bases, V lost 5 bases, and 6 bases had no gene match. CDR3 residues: CASSLSGTSGYNEQFF. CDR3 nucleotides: TGTGCCAGCAGCCTTAGCGGGACTAGCGGCTACAATGAGCAGTTCTTC. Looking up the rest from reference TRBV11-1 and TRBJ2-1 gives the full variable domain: EAEVAQSPRYKITEKSQAVAFWCDPISGHATLYWYRQILGQGPELLVQFQDESVVDDSQLPKDRFSAERLKGVDSTLKIQPAELGDSAMYLCASSLSGTSGYNEQFFGPGTRLTVL.

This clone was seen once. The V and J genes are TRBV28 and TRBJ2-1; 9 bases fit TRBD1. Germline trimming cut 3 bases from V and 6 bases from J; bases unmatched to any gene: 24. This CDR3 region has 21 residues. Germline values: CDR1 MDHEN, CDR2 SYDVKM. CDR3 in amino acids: CASSFFLPTGGQADLGNEQFF. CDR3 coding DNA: TGTGCCAGCAGTTTTTTCCTCCCGACAGGGGGGCAGGCTGATCTCGGCAATGAGCAGTTCTTC.

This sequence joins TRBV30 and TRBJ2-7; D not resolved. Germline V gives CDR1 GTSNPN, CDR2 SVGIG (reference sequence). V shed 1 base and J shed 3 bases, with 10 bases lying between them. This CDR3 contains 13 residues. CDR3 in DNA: TGTGCCTGGAGTGATTCACTACACTACGAGCAGTACTTC. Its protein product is CAWSDSLHYEQYF.

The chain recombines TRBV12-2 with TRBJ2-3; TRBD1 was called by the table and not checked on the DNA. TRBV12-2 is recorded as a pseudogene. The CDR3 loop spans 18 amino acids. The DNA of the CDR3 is TGTGCAAGTCGCTTAGTGCCGGAACAGAAAAAAGACACAGATACGCAGTATTTT. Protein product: CASRLVPEQKKDTDTQYF.

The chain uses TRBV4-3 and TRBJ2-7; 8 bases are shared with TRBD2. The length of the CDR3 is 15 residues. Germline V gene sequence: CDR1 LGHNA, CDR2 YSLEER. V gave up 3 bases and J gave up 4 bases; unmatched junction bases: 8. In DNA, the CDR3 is TGCGCCAGCAGCCAGCGAATAGCGGGATGGTACGAGCAGTACTTC. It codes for CASSQRIAGWYEQYF.

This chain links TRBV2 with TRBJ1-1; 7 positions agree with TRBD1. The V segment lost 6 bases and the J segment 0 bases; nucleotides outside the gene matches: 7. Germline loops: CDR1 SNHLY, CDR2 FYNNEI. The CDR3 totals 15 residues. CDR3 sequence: CASSATGQMNTEAFF. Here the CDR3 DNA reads TGTGCCAGCAGCGCTACGGGACAGATGAACACTGAAGCTTTCTTT.

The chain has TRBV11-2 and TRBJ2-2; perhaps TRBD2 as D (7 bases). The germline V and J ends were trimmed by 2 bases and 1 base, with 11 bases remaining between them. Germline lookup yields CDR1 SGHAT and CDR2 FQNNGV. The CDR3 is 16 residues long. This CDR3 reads CASSLRGGLNTGELFF. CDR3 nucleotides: TGTGCCAGCAGCTTAAGGGGGGGCCTGAACACCGGGGAGCTGTTTTTT.

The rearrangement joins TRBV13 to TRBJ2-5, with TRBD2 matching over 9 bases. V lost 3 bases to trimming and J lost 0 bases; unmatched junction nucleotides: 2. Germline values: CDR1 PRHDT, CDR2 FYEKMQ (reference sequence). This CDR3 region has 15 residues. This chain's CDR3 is CASSFPSGDQETQYF. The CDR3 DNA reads TGTGCCAGCAGCTTTCCTAGCGGGGACCAAGAGACCCAGTACTTC. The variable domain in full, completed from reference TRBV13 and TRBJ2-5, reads AAGVIQSPRHLIKEKRETATLKCYPIPRHDTVYWYQQGPGQDPQFLISFYEKMQSDKGSIPDRFSAQQFSDYHSELNMSSLELGDSALYFCASSFPSGDQETQYFGPGTRLLVL.

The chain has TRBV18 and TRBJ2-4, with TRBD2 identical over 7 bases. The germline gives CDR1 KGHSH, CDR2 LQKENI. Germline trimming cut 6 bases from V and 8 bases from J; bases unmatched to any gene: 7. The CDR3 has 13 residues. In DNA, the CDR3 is TGTGCCAGCTCGCGGGACTACGGGGACATTCAGTACTTC. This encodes CASSRDYGDIQYF.

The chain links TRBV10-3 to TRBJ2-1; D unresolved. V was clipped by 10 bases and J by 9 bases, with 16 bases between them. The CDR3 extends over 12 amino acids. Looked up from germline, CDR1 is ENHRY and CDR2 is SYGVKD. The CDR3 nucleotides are TGTGCCACCTCTGCTTCGGTAGCTGAGCAGTTCTTC. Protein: CATSASVAEQFF.